This T cell receptor beta chain is drawn from a study of post-analysis software for immune sequencing data. Study-level results: Relative to controls, patients had a handful of TRBV segments at higher frequency, with TRBV5-6, TRBV5-1 and TRBV20-1 among these.

The CDR3 loop spans 13 amino acids. The junction had 3 bases not matched to a gene; V was cut back by 6 bases and J by 2 bases. The V gene's germline CDR1 is DFQATT and CDR2 SNEGSKA (reference sequence). Turning to this clonotype: Its cognate antigen is unknown.

Unique molecular identifiers were carried by the TCR beta cDNA libraries. TCRdb re-derived calls from the PCR reads in MiXCR, one entry per CDR3 protein. This table holds about 540,000 distinct CDR3 sequences, about a third found once. The chain links TRBV20-1 to TRBJ2-3; 9 bases agree with TRBD1. The sequence was obtained from a girl aged 2-17 years with multiple sclerosis. Sequenced: blood. The CDR3 sequence: CSAGTGSTDTQYF. The CDR3 nucleotides read TGCAGTGCCGGGACAGGGTCCACAGATACGCAGTATTTT.